Sequencing of this T cell receptor beta chain was carried out in a study of beta chain features in type 1 diabetes listed by TCRdb under 2018. Background on the whole study: Mean age, gender distribution, total cell number and subset yield did not differ between patients and healthy donors. A total of over 90,000,000 sorted cells were examined across all samples, and a strong correlation was observed between cell number per subset and RNA yield. In the study, TCRB repertoires of sorted circulating CD4+ T cell subsets from recently diagnosed type 1 diabetes patients were compared with those of matched healthy donors. Regulatory and stem cell-like memory subsets were isolated from only 8 patients and roughly eight healthy donors, whereas naive and central memory subsets came from all 30 or so donors. General conclusions and limits of the study: Sequencing cDNA rather than genomic DNA could over-represent highly expressing activated cells, although activation and CD3 levels did not differ between groups. Because small numbers of individuals were included in the HLA sub-analyses, any influence of HLA type on TCRB rearrangement was left unresolved. PCR might favor shorter templates, but patient and control samples were amplified and corrected together, so any skew would affect both groups equally. Type 1 diabetes patients showed a moderate but significant shortening of TCRB CDR3 length in all four CD4+ subsets. At VDJ recombination sites, patients with type 1 diabetes made fewer insertions and deleted more nucleotides, a pattern implying thymic rearrangement abnormalities. Naive, central memory and regulatory TCRB repertoires appeared to be more similar among patients than among healthy donors.

In its sample, this clone was seen a few times. Its antigen is still unknown. Within one base of it there is no much larger clone, and no base qualities were kept. Counted from cysteine to phenylalanine, this CDR3 has 14 amino acids. CDR3 DNA only is kept here, 42 bases in frame from base 1. V is pared back by 5 bases and J by 6 bases, with 17 bases lying between the germline termini. The germline V gene specifies MNHNS as CDR1 and SASEGT as CDR2. Each donor gave one peripheral blood draw, averaging approximately 120 mL, which was collected into heparinised tubes. Naive, central memory, regulatory and stem cell-like memory CD4+ T cells were sorted on a BD FACSAria II using a panel including CD45RO, CCR7, CD25, CD127, CD95 and CD27. Purity was above 98% for every sorted population. PBMCs were isolated immediately by Lymphoprep density gradient centrifugation and stained directly without culture. Samples were stained and sorted in pairs, with one healthy donor and one patient per experiment, so that batch effects were minimized.

All of the isolated RNA was reverse transcribed with the High Capacity cDNA Reverse Transcription Kit, so expressed TCRB transcripts were sequenced. Naive, central memory and regulatory T cell samples underwent deep immunoSEQ sequencing, averaging roughly 3.3 million total reads per sample. Sorted cells were lysed in RLT buffer, and RNA was extracted using DNase-treated RNeasy Micro or Mini kits according to cell number. Each cell subset was processed on its own to prevent cross-contamination, while patient and healthy donor samples were processed together. Using the immunoSEQ multiplex PCR, TCRB sequences were amplified from cDNA into 87-bp fragments spanning the CDR3 region. The amplicons were sequenced using the Illumina HiSeq platform. The published analysis was carried out like this. Synthetic template baselines were used to correct PCR bias computationally, reads within Hamming distance 2 were collapsed together, and singletons that could not be merged were discarded. Reads were aligned against IMGT to assign V, D and J genes, CDR3 length and insertions or deletions at six rearrangement sites. Within each subset, clonotype counts were normalized to sorted cell number, and only after that were true diversity and Gini coefficients computed with the tcR R package. The overlap coefficient, calculated on TCRB nucleotide sequences, was used to quantify repertoire sharing. Out-of-frame TCRB sequences from naive cells were analyzed to stand in for the pre-selection repertoire. The table comes from immuneACCESS by way of TCRdb, which keeps in-frame sequences with V and J called. Part of the clones is missing from these tables; in studies checked, under half for an unresolved V gene and the rest for unknown reasons. V and J calls and clone size follow that table, whereas D and trimming were derived from the DNA. Recorded for this sample are hundreds of thousands of clones; about 14% of them occurred a single time. Approximately 0.039% of the sample goes to the ten largest clones.

This sequence uses TRBV6-1 and TRBJ2-7; tentative D gene TRBD2, with 6 bases matching. The sequenced sample was naive CD4+ T cells from blood. The cell subset or site label on this specimen signifies: true naive CD4+ T cells. This TCR came from a young man with type 1 diabetes. DNA sequence: TGTGCCAGCAGTTCCTCTGGCGGGACGGGCGAGCAGTACTTC. Its coded protein is CASSSSGGTGEQYF.